The T cell receptor (beta chain) under discussion was sequenced for a study of T-cell reconstitution after alpha-beta-depleted transplantation in children (dated by TCRdb to the mid-2010s). Background on the whole study: Using TCR repertoire profiling, the study quantitatively followed how T-cell immune reconstitution unfolded in children after TCRalphabeta/CD19-depleted allogeneic hematopoietic cell transplantation. Results the study describes overall, beyond this receptor: The high TCRbeta diversity at day 60 in some patients was ascribed to recipient T cells and intrathymic progenitors that had survived conditioning. The apparently early alphabetaT-cell count recovery about two months after transplant was reportedly dependent on only several hundred rapidly expanded clones derived from non-depleted graft cells. Over subsequent months, a decline in hyperexpanded clone frequencies was noted, and after one year, T-cell counts and TCRbeta diversity were mostly ascribed to newly produced T cells.

As for this clonotype: What this receptor recognizes is not known. Qualities for individual bases were not recorded, and no much larger clone is one base off.

In light of the paper, this sample's treatment or condition label describes: allogeneic hematopoietic cell transplantation with graft depleted of TCRalphabeta T cells and CD19 B cells. The children who served as transplant recipients had been given grafts of TCRalphabeta/CD19-depleted allogeneic hematopoietic cells. Libraries were made using PCR. Instrument used: Illumina HiSeq 2500. TCR library preparation used molecular barcoding, with unique molecular identifiers applied to normalize quantification of the TCRbeta repertoire. Starting from the raw public reads, TCRdb applied fastp trimming at Q25, assembled clones with MiXCR and retained in-frame beta chains. One record per CDR3 amino acid sequence lists the most common genes and DNA. For this sample the table gives roughly 400,000 distinct CDR3 sequences, of which about 45% were detected only once. The ten largest make up roughly 27% of the sample.

The CDR3 measures 16 amino acids from cysteine to phenylalanine. The sequence is cut down to CDR3 DNA, 48 bases in frame from base 1. The V and J ends are trimmed by 2 bases and 1 base, leaving 14 bases between them. CDR1 and CDR2 were assigned from the germline V gene as MNHEY and SVGAGI. The sequence links TRBV6-5 to TRBJ1-1; the D gene is possibly TRBD1, with 5 bases matching. This TCR came from a girl aged 2 to 9 with aplastic anemia, due to receive a stem cell transplant. The sample here was PBMCs, taken before TCRalphabeta/CD19-depleted stem cell transplant. CDR3 loop: CASSYGAWIGNTEAFF. Here is the DNA: TGTGCCAGCAGTTACGGGGCTTGGATAGGGAACACTGAAGCTTTCTTT.